Described below is a single T cell receptor (beta chain) sequence and its context. The antigen remains undetermined. The time point: neoterminal ileum biopsy at postoperative endoscopy, about 6 months after surgery. V dropped 4 bases and J dropped 2; count of bases not matched to a gene: 9. CDR3 length: 16 amino acids. Germline values: CDR1 SGHRS, CDR2 YFSETQ. These data are taken from a study of T cell repertoires in ileal Crohn's disease. On the study more broadly: Median disease duration was approximately eight years; about 37% smoked at surgery. Postoperative therapy was given to about half: eleven to twelve thiopurines, around 18 anti-TNF agents.

Assay: immunoSEQ multiplex PCR; the TCRdb copy retains only in-frame clones and omits some. The data hold roughly 60,000 clones, with roughly 91% observed a single time. Study-wide findings and caveats: Endoscopic recurrence occurred in every patient whose clonality exceeded 26.8%.

The source is an adult with Crohn's disease. The sample consisted of ileal tissue. The chain is built from TRBV5-1 and TRBJ2-3, with TRBD2 identical over 8 bases. The CDR3 loop reads CASSTNPGGSTDTQYF. The CDR3 region has the DNA TGCGCCAGCAGCACTAACCCGGGGGGGTCCACAGATACGCAGTATTTT.